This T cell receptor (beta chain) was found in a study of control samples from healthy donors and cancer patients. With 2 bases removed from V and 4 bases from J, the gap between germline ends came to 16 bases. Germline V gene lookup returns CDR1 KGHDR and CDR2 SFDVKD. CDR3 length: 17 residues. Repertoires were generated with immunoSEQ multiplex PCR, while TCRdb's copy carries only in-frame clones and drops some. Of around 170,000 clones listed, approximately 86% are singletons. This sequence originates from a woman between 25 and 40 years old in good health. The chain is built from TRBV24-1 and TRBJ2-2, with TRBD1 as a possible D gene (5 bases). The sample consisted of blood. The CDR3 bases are TGTGCCACCAGTGATTCAATCGACAGTTACCTCACCGGGGAGCTGTTTTTT. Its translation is CATSDSIDSYLTGELFF.